This entry is about one TCR beta chain. Antigen specificity is unknown. Sequencing was performed with immunoSEQ multiplex PCR; in TCRdb, only in-frame clones are kept and a portion is missing. Found here are under 250,000 clones, around 80% of them singletons; the top ten hold 1.2%. These data come from a study of cytomegalovirus exposure and HLA in healthy donors. Whole-study results and caveats: Testing in vitro showed a few CMV-associated chains specific for CMV antigens. The majority of TCR sequences were rare, yet some public TCRs appeared in many donors.

J gave up 3 bases and V 5 bases, and 1 base lay outside the gene matches. This CDR3 has 14 residues. Germline-derived CDR1 and CDR2 are ENHRY and SYGVKD. Specimen: PBMCs. V and J are TRBV10-3 and TRBJ2-5; 12 bases map to TRBD2. The TCR originated in a woman under 40 in good health and CMV-seronegative. CDR3 DNA sequence: TGTGCCATCAGTCCTAGCGGGAGGGAAGAGACCCAGTACTTC. As protein: CAISPSGREETQYF.